This TCR beta chain came from a study of T cells in localized non-small cell lung cancer. The repertoire was sequenced with immunoSEQ multiplex PCR; TCRdb's copy has only in-frame clones and lacks some. The sample lists fewer than 20,000 clones; over 75% were seen once. A few counts support this clone. Its antigen is currently unknown. Study findings and constraints: Uninvolved adjacent lung had the highest recorded T cell clonality, with tumor below it. Adjacent lung exhibited a median of 57 among the 100 most abundant tumor clones. Patients showing higher blood T cell density tended to see longer overall survival.

This CDR3 has 15 amino acids. Germline CDR1 is SGHVS and CDR2 is FQNEAQ. The V segment lost 3 bases and the J segment 5 bases; nucleotides outside the gene matches: 6. This specimen consisted of peripheral blood, obtained before any cancer treatment. The chain joins TRBV7-8 to TRBJ2-5, with 10 bases matching TRBD2. The clonotype originates from a male donor at least 60 years old with stage I lung adenocarcinoma. The CDR3 sequence: CASSFIAGGRETQYF. Here the CDR3 DNA reads TGTGCCAGCAGCTTCATAGCGGGAGGTCGGGAGACCCAGTACTTC.